One T cell receptor beta chain is described in this entry. Its antigen is currently unknown. Expressed TCRB transcripts were sequenced, since all the RNA that had been isolated was reverse transcribed. Assay: immunoSEQ multiplex PCR; the TCRdb copy retains only in-frame clones and omits some. The sample consists of 250,000 to 350,000 clones, 14% to 15% of them appearing once. The data are from a study of beta chain features in type 1 diabetes. Notes on the study in general: A moderate, significant TCRB CDR3 shortening appeared in type 1 diabetes across four CD4+ subsets.

The germline V gene has CDR1 SGHVS and CDR2 FQNEAQ. The CDR3 loop spans 12 amino acids. Unmatched junction bases numbered 2, after V lost 5 bases and J lost 4 bases. This receptor was taken from a man aged 18 to 29 with type 1 diabetes. This chain joins TRBV7-8 and TRBJ2-7, with 7 bases that match TRBD1. The specimen sequenced was naive CD4+ T cells from blood. For the CDR3, the DNA is TGTGCCAGCAGCGGGGGACAGTACGAGCAGTACTTC. Amino acids: CASSGGQYEQYF.